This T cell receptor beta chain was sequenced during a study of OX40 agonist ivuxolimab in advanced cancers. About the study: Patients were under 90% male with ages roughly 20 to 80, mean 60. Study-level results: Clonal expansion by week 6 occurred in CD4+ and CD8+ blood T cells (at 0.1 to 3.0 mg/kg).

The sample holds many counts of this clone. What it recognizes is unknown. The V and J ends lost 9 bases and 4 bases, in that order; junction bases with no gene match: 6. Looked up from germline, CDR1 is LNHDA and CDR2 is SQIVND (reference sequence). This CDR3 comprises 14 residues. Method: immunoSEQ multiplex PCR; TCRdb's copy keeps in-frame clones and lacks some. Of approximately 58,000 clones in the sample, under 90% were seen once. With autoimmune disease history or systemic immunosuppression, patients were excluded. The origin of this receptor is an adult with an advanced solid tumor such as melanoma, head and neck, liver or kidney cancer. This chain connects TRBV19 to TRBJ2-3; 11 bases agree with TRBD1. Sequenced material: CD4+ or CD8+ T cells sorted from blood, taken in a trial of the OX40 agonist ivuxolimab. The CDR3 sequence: CASSRDRGADTQYF. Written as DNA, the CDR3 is TGTGCCAGCAGTCGGGACAGGGGGGCAGATACGCAGTATTTT.